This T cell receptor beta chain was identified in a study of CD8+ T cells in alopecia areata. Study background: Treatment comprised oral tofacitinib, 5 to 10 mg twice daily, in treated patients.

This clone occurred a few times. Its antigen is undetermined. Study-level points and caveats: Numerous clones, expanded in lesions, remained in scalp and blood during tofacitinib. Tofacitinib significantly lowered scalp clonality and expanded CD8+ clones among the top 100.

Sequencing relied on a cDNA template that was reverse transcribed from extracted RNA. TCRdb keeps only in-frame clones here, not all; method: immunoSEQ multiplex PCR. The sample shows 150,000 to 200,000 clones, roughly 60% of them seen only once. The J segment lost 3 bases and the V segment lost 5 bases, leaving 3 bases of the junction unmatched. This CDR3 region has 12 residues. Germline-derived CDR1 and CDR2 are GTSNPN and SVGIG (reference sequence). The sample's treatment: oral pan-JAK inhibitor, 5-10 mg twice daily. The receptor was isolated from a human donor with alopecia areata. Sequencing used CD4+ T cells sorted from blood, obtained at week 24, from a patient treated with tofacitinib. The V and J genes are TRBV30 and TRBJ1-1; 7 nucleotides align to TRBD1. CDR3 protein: CAWADRDTEAFF. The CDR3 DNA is TGTGCCTGGGCAGACAGGGACACTGAAGCTTTCTTT. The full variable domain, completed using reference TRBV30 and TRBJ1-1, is SQTIHQWPATLVQPVGSPLSLECTVEGTSNPNLYWYRQAAGRGLQLLFYSVGIGQISSEVPQNLSASRPQDRQFILSSKKLLLSDSGFYLCAWADRDTEAFFGQGTRLTVV.